This T cell receptor beta chain appears in the sequencing data of a study of shared clonotypes between healthy human individuals (dated by TCRdb to about 2020). Study-wide context: A couple of women and three men aged 18 to 49 years were included in the cohort. For each donor, CD4 naive and CD4 memory were each run on three plates, CD8 naive on two plates, and CD8 memory on one plate. Blood TCR repertoires of four to six healthy adults were deeply sequenced to estimate repertoire size and the extent of clonotype sharing between individuals. Different laboratories and diverse techniques were used to prepare libraries and sequence TCR repertoires, to increase sequencing depth and limit assay-specific biases. Per donor, leukapheresis produced somewhere between about 0.94 and 8.9 billion PBMCs.

Using the deep immunoSEQ assay, TCR CDR3 regions were amplified from genomic DNA by multiplex PCR. Extracted genomic DNA from each cell subset was spread evenly across all wells of several immunoSEQ 96-well plates, with each plate serving as a replicate. For sorted subsets, roughly 190 ng of genomic DNA, equivalent to 30,000 or so T cell genomes, went into each replicate PCR. Purified libraries were measured with a Qubit 3.0 fluorometer, size-checked on a Bioanalyzer 2100, and measured again with the KAPA Library Quantification kit. A separate single-read 150-cycle Illumina NextSeq 550 flow cell was used to sequence each immunoSEQ 96-well plate. On the authors' methods: Because only junctional sequences without quality scores were contained in the immunoSEQ output, filtering matching that applied to full-length reads could not be performed. To assign V/J genes and CDR3, sequences were annotated against IMGT germline references using PyIR, a Python wrapper for IgBLAST v1.9. Reads were filtered out if the reads had weak V/J assignments (E-value above 1e-6), no CDR3, stop codons, out-of-frame junctions, or ambiguous translated residues. V3J clonotypes were defined by identical inferred V gene, J gene, and CDR3 amino acid sequence. The percentage overlap between two repertoires was calculated by dividing the number of shared unique clonotypes by the size of the smaller repertoire. Repertoire richness was assessed with RTK rarefaction, the Chao1 estimator, and Recon v2.1 estimates of unobserved clonotypes. Generation probabilities were computed with OLGA for all TCRbeta clonotypes obtained by the gDNA method from several donors. The source is immuneACCESS, and TCRdb retained only in-frame sequences with V and J called. Part of the clones is not carried over; for the studies checked, unresolved V genes explain less than half of this, and the remainder is unexplained. V, J and clone size are those of that table, while D and trimming were read from the DNA. Here the sample has roughly 2.1 million clones; roughly 91% occur a single time. The ten biggest clones cover around 1.7% of the sample.

Reading the germline V gene gives CDR1 SGHAT and CDR2 FQNNGV. Including cysteine and phenylalanine, the CDR3 has 18 amino acids. The sequence is cut down to CDR3 DNA, 54 bases in frame from base 1. Clipping removes 8 bases from V and 10 bases from J, with 26 as the unmatched junction base count. The study at large found these results: When several donors were compared, the shared fraction of clonotypes was roughly 5% for naive CD4, roughly 3.4% for naive CD8, 2% to 2.5% for memory CD4, and roughly 0.43% for memory CD8. Only blood was sampled, and tissue TCR repertoires likely differ from those in blood. Even with the large sequencing depth, rarefaction of the sorted-subset datasets indicated that sequencing was incomplete. Based on pairwise subsampling, the degree of clonotype sharing among donors was expected to be affected by sequencing depth. Naive subsets generally had larger estimated clonotype richness than memory subsets. Clonotypes shared by all four sorted-subset donors showed higher generation probabilities than non-shared clonotypes. Because the study included only a small number of donors, the genetic and exposure-history diversity represented was limited.

CD8 naive samples were obtained by positive selection for CCR7 among CD45RO-negative cells, yielding a CD45RA+CCR7+ population from which TemRA cells were excluded. The donors were healthy, HIV-negative adults who had no recently reported acute infections or vaccinations. Every donor was a Caucasian adult living in Nashville, Tennessee, USA. Blood was obtained by leukapheresis, after which PBMCs were separated by Ficoll-Histopaque density gradient centrifugation and cryopreserved in liquid nitrogen vapor phase. Purity and quantity of every magnetically sorted T cell population were checked by analytical flow cytometry. Each sorted fraction had its genomic DNA isolated and then quantified by UV absorbance on a Nanodrop 2000c. Details on this clone: The specificity of this receptor is unknown. It has no much larger one-base neighbor in the sample; base qualities were not kept.

This TCR came from a man aged 18 to 30 in good health. Some clones in this sample may be carry-over from other donors' samples. Here the chain combines TRBV11-2 and TRBJ2-1, and TRBD2 matches 7 of the central bases. The sample taken for sequencing was naive CD8+ T cells from PBMCs. According to the study, the label for this sample's cell subset or site signals: CD45RA+CCR7+. CDR3 protein: CASLGSGGHLGPSGEQFF. The DNA is TGTGCCAGCCTCGGGTCGGGAGGCCACTTGGGGCCCTCGGGGGAGCAGTTCTTC. Reference TRBV11-2 and TRBJ2-1 genes cover what lies past the CDR3, so the full variable domain is EAGVAQSPRYKIIEKRQSVAFWCNPISGHATLYWYQQILGQGPKLLIQFQNNGVVDDSQLPKDRFSAERLKGVDSTLKIQPAKLEDSAVYLCASLGSGGHLGPSGEQFFGPGTRLTVL.